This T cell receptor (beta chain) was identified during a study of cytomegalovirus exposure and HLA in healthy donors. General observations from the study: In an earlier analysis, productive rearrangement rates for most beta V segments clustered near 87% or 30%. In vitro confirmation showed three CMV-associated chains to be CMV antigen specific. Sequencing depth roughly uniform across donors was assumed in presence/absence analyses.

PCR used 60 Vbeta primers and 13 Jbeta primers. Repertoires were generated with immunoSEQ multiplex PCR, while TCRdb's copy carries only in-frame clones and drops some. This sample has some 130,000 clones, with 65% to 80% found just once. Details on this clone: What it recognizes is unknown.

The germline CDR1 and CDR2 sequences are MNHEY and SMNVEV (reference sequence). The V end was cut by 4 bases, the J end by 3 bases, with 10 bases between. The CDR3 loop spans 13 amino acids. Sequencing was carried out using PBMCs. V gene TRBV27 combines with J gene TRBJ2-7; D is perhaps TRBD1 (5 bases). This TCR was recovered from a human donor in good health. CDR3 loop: CASSWVGDYEQYF. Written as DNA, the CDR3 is TGTGCCAGCAGTTGGGTAGGGGACTACGAGCAGTACTTC.